This note documents a single T cell receptor (beta chain) sequence. With 4 bases clipped from V and 7 bases from J, the junction kept 12 bases outside the gene matches. The germline CDR1 and CDR2 sequences are SGHRS and YFSETQ. CDR3 length: 16 residues. The data originate from a study of blood T cell repertoires in COVID-19. As processed by the authors: Cell counts per sample came from amplifying reference gene primers. TCRdb's copy holds only in-frame clones and misses some; the assay was immunoSEQ multiplex PCR. V, J and clone size were drawn from that table, and D and trimming were deduced from the DNA. The sample has tens of thousands of clones; around nine tenths are singletons.

The sequenced sample consisted of peripheral blood. This TCR was recovered from a woman aged 45-59 years with active or convalescent COVID-19. The V call is TRBV5-1, the J call TRBJ2-7; 12 bases align to TRBD1. CDR3 loop: CASSRGTGGRAPEQYF. As DNA, the CDR3 is TGCGCCAGCAGCCGCGGGACAGGGGGCCGAGCTCCGGAGCAGTACTTC.